Shown below are 8 T cell receptor beta chains from a single sample sequenced in a study of T cells in tuberculosis. The data were produced by immunoSEQ multiplex PCR, yet TCRdb's version contains in-frame clones alone and is incomplete. The table has fewer than 35,000 clones, around 94% seen once; the top ten hold around 8.5%. Sequenced material: PBMCs. Receptor source: a donor between 10 and 35 years old with latent tuberculosis or without tuberculosis infection.

The chain is built from TRBV19 and TRBJ2-5, with TRBD1 identical over 7 bases. Losses at the gene ends were 6 bases for V and 1 base for J; bases not matched to a gene: 2. The germline V gene has CDR1 LNHDA and CDR2 SQIVND (reference sequence). This CDR3 has 13 residues. CDR3 nucleotides: TGTGCCAGTAGCGGGACAGCCCAAGAGACCCAGTACTTC. Translated: CASSGTAQETQYF.

This chain links TRBV5-1 with TRBJ2-5, with 7 positions matching TRBD1. The V segment lost 3 bases and the J segment 5 bases; nucleotides outside the gene matches: 7. From germline, CDR1 is SGHRS and CDR2 YFSETQ. This CDR3 spans 14 amino acids. The DNA of the CDR3 is TGCGCCAGCAGCTCCGGGACAGAAGGGGAGACCCAGTACTTC. Translating it yields CASSSGTEGETQYF.

V gene TRBV2 combines with J gene TRBJ2-2; TRBD2 matches 8 bases. The V and J ends lost 7 bases and 5 bases, in that order; junction bases with no gene match: 0. Germline V gives CDR1 SNHLY, CDR2 FYNNEI. CDR3 size: 12 residues. This CDR3 reads CASKRETGELFF. The CDR3 region has the DNA TGTGCCAGCAAGCGGGAGACCGGGGAGCTGTTTTTT.

This chain connects TRBV10-3 to TRBJ2-5; 9 positions match TRBD1. V shed 7 bases and J 0 bases; nucleotides not matched to a gene: 3. The CDR3 covers 14 residues. Germline CDR1 is ENHRY and CDR2 is SYGVKD. CDR3 in DNA: TGTGCCATCAAGGGACAGGGAAACCAAGAGACCCAGTACTTC. It encodes CAIKGQGNQETQYF.

This chain uses TRBV2 with TRBJ1-2, with TRBD1 matching over 9 bases. CDR1 is SNHLY and CDR2 is FYNNEI in the germline V gene. Germline trimming cut 5 bases from V and 9 bases from J; bases unmatched to any gene: 7. The CDR3 is 13 amino acids. This CDR3 is CASSYGQGKSYTF. CDR3 nucleotide sequence: TGTGCCAGCAGTTATGGACAGGGGAAAAGCTACACCTTC.

The chain uses TRBV27 and TRBJ2-3, with TRBD2 matching 9 bases. The ends lost 6 bases at V and 3 bases at J; junction bases unmatched: 13. Germline V gives CDR1 MNHEY, CDR2 SMNVEV (reference sequence). The CDR3 length is 17 residues. CDR3 protein: CASRPTWAGGMTDTQYF. CDR3 nucleotide sequence: TGTGCCAGCAGACCCACCTGGGCGGGAGGGATGACAGATACGCAGTATTTT.

This rearrangement joins TRBV19 to TRBJ2-7, with D possibly TRBD1 on 6 matching bases. V was shortened by 5 bases and J by 2 bases, with 13 bases between the two germline ends. CDR3 length: 14 residues. Germline CDR1 and CDR2: LNHDA and SQIVND (reference sequence). In DNA, the CDR3 is TGTGCCAGTAGTCTAGGGACAATAACCTACGAGCAGTACTTC. Translated, it gives CASSLGTITYEQYF.

The rearrangement uses TRBV27 and TRBJ2-1; tentatively, D is TRBD1 (5 bases). The V end lost 3 bases, the J end lost 4 bases, and 22 bases lay between the germline ends. The germline V gene has CDR1 MNHEY and CDR2 SMNVEV (reference sequence). This CDR3 spans 18 amino acids. Here the CDR3 DNA reads TGTGCCAGCAGTTTCCAACCTACAGGACATAGGGTATACAATGAGCAGTTCTTC. Amino acid sequence: CASSFQPTGHRVYNEQFF.